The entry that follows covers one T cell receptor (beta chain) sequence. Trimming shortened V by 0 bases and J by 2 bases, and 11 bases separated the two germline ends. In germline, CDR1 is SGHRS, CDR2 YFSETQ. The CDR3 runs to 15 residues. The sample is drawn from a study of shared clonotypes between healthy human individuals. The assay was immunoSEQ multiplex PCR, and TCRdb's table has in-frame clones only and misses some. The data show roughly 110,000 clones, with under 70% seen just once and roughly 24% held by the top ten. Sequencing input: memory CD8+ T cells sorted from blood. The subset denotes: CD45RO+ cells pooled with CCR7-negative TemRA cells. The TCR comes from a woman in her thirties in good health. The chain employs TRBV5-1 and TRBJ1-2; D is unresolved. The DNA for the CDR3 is TGCGCCAGCAGCTTGGCCCCGGAGCGGAACTATGGCTACACCTTC. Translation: CASSLAPERNYGYTF. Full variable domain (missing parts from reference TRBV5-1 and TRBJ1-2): KAGVTQTPRYLIKTRGQQVTLSCSPISGHRSVSWYQQTPGQGLQFLFEYFSETQRNKGNFPGRFSGRQFSNSRSEMNVSTLELGDSALYLCASSLAPERNYGYTFGSGTRLTVV.